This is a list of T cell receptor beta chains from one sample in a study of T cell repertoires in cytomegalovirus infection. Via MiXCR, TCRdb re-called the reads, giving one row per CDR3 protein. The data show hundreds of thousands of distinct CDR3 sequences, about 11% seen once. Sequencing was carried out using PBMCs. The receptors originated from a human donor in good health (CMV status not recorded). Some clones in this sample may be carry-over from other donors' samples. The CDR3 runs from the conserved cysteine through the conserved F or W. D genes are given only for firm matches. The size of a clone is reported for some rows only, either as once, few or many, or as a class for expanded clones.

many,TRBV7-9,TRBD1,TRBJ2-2,TGTGCCAGCAGCTTCGGGACAGTCGTGAACACCGGGGAGCTGTTTTTT,CASSFGTVVNTGELFF
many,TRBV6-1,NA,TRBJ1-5,TGTGCCAGCAGTCTAAACAGACCCAATCAGCCCCAGCATTTT,CASSLNRPNQPQHF
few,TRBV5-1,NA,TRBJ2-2,TGCGCCAGCAGCCCGGACATATTCAACACCGGGGAGCTGTTTTTT,CASSPDIFNTGELFF
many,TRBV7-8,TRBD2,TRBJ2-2,TGTGCCAGCAGCGGACCCGGGGGGTGGGGGGCCGGGGAGCTGTTTTTT,CASSGPGGWGAGELFF
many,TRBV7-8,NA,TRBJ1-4,TGTGCCAGCAGCACGCCTAATGAAAAACTGTTTTTT,CASSTPNEKLFF
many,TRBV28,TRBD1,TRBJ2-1,TGTGCCAGCAGTTTATCACAGGGGGGCTCCTACAATGAGCAGTTCTTC,CASSLSQGGSYNEQFF
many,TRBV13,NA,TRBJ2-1,TGTGCCAGCAGCAGGCGACAGTCCAGCTCCTACAATGAGCAGTTCTTC,CASSRRQSSSYNEQFF
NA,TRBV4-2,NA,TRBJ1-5,TGTGCCAGCAGCCAAGGTCTTGGGGGAAGTCAGCCCCAGCATTTT,CASSQGLGGSQPQHF
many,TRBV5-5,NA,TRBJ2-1,TGTGCCAGCAGCTTGGACCCAGCGGAGCAGTTCTTC,CASSLDPAEQFF
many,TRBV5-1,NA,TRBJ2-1,TGCGCCAGCAGCTCTGATGGGGGCAGTGAGCAGTTCTTC,CASSSDGGSEQFF